The subject of this entry is one T cell receptor beta chain. TCRdb derives one entry per CDR3 protein from the 5' RACE reads, leaving out DNA. The repertoire table contains approximately 150,000 distinct CDR3 sequences. The sample is drawn from a study of T cells expressing NK-cell markers. Study-level information: HCMV seropositivity characterized seven of the eight sequenced donors, and seronegativity one.

The CDR3 has 14 amino acids. Looked up from germline, CDR1 is GTSNPN and CDR2 is SVGIG (reference sequence). This chain joins TRBV30 and TRBJ1-4. The TCR sequence derives from a man in his late teens or twenties in good health. The source material was blood T cells: a sorted CD56 or NKG2C T cell subset, CD4+ or CD8+ T cells, or bulk PBMC T cells (not recorded which). CDR3 sequence: CAWSVGDGLNQLFF. The full variable domain, completed using reference TRBV30 and TRBJ1-4, is SQTIHQWPATLVQPVGSPLSLECTVEGTSNPNLYWYRQAAGRGLQLLFYSVGIGQISSEVPQNLSASRPQDRQFILSSKKLLLSDSGFYLCAWSVGDGLNQLFFGSGTQLSVL.